This TCR beta chain came from a study of long-term antiretroviral therapy in people with HIV. The V end was cut by 1 base, the J end by 2 bases, with 15 bases between. CDR1 and CDR2 from the germline V gene are SGHRS and YFSETQ. CDR3 size: 16 residues. An immunoSEQ assay, version v3.0, was performed at survey level. Measured with immunoSEQ multiplex PCR; TCRdb has only the in-frame clones, and not every one. The top ten clones hold roughly 16% of a sample with roughly 12,000 clones, 75% to 85% of them seen once. A remark on this clone: The antigen is unknown.

Study results and limitations: Regardless of time point, clones expanded before ART dominated the repertoire. In samples taken after ART, diversity increased but remained below transplant donor control levels.

The sample was unsorted PBMCs, taken 3.4 years after starting antiretroviral therapy. The chain uses TRBV5-1 and TRBJ1-1; a possible D gene is TRBD1 (6 bases). This TCR derives from a man between 35 and 55 years old with HIV. CDR3 nucleotide sequence: TGCGCCAGCAGCTTGATCACAGGGAGCGGCAACACTGAAGCTTTCTTT. Translation gives CASSLITGSGNTEAFF.